This T cell receptor (beta chain) emerged from a study of blood T cell repertoires in COVID-19. The wider study: Italy, Spain and the United States were the sources of the convalescent and acute COVID-19 samples.

Germline CDR1 reads SGDLS; CDR2 reads YYNGEE. The CDR3 runs 19 residues. Unmatched junction bases numbered 13, after V lost 0 bases and J lost 7 bases. Original data processing: Nucleated cell counts were estimated from reference gene primer amplification. Using immunoSEQ multiplex PCR, the repertoire was profiled, and TCRdb retains in-frame clones only, with some absent. The DNA gave D and trimming, while V, J and clone size come from that table. The sample has 250,000 or so clones, roughly 81% seen once. This clone was recorded a few times. What was sequenced was peripheral blood. The genes are TRBV9 and TRBJ2-1, with 13 bases that match TRBD2. This TCR was sampled from a man aged 45-60 years with acute or convalescent COVID-19. CDR3 sequence (DNA): TGTGCCAGCAGCGTAGGACTAGCGGGAGGTTGGGAGCTCATGAATGAGCAGTTCTTC. This gives the protein CASSVGLAGGWELMNEQFF.